The rows below give T cell receptor beta chains drawn from one sample of a study of pediatric ulcerative colitis. Profiling relied on immunoSEQ multiplex PCR, and the TCRdb table lists in-frame clones only, not all of them. Among tens of thousands of clones, around 73% were seen once, and the ten largest hold about 0.73%. Sequencing used gut tissue. The receptor set was obtained from a boy aged 5-17 years with moderate ulcerative colitis. Each CDR3 is given without its conserved first and last residue. Each record gives: J gene, CDR3 length, V gene, CDR3 protein.

>TRBJ2-1|11|TRBV5-1
ASSSEGSGEQF
>TRBJ1-1|11|TRBV28
ASSFFRGDEAF
>TRBJ1-2|11|TRBV6-1
ASSIDRADGYT
>TRBJ2-3|11|TRBV5-6
ASSPVGGDTQY
>TRBJ2-7|11|TRBV6-1
ASSPSGGYEQY
>TRBJ2-2|14|TRBV5-1
ASSSTSGSVTGELF
>TRBJ2-1|13|TRBV7-2
ASSLWGGENNEQF
>TRBJ1-4|13|TRBV5-1
ASSATATTNEKLF
>TRBJ2-7|13|TRBV28
ASSFVTGSSYEQY
>TRBJ2-5|14|TRBV5-6
ASSDTRAGGSETQY
>TRBJ2-5|12|TRBV11-3
ASRVGTGMVTQY
>TRBJ1-4|14|TRBV7-9
ASSLSYGTDYEKLF
>TRBJ2-2|10|TRBV5-1
ASSLVSGELF
>TRBJ2-7|13|TRBV6-6
ASSYVVQTSYEQY
>TRBJ2-7|13|TRBV30
AWSVGEVYSYEQY
>TRBJ1-5|12|TRBV18
ASSPGTGHQPQH
>TRBJ2-1|11|TRBV7-9
ASSLPSGNEQF
>TRBJ1-1|13|TRBV4-1
ASSQEPGPNTEAF
>TRBJ1-3|14|TRBV4-1
ASSPQTRISGNTIY
>TRBJ2-1|10|TRBV28
ASTTWGNEQF
>TRBJ2-2|10|TRBV10-3
AISETPGELF
>TRBJ2-2|12|TRBV25-1
ASRSEGNTGELF